A single T cell receptor beta chain is shown here with its context. Other DNA sequences in the same sample also yield this CDR3. This entry comes from a study of blood T cell repertoires in COVID-19. The CDR3 has 13 amino acids. In germline, CDR1 is MDHEN, CDR2 SYDVKM. Trimming removed 6 bases from V and 5 bases from J; junction bases left unmatched: 4. Original handling: Reference gene primers were amplified, and this amplification served to estimate nucleated cell counts. Clones were read by immunoSEQ multiplex PCR, and TCRdb kept only the in-frame ones, dropping some. V and J calls plus clone size are reproduced from that table; the DNA served to infer D and trimming. The table lists some 430,000 clones, about nine tenths of them singletons, with about 0.6% in the top ten.

Specimen: PBMCs or T cells enriched from blood (not recorded which). This clonotype was sampled from a man between 18 and 29 years old who had recovered from COVID-19. The chain carries TRBV28 and TRBJ1-2; 9 positions agree with TRBD1. This chain's CDR3 is CASSGTGRYGYTF. CDR3 coding DNA: TGTGCCAGCAGCGGGACAGGGCGTTATGGCTACACCTTC.